One sample yielded the 26 T cell receptor beta chains listed below, sequenced in a study of T-cell memory formation after mild COVID-19. TCRdb reprocessed the 5' RACE reads with MiXCR, giving one entry per CDR3 protein. The sample shows about 82,000 distinct CDR3 sequences, about 15% of them seen only once. Specimen: PBMCs or a T cell subset sorted from them (not recorded which). The receptor set was obtained from a man in his late teens or twenties who had mild COVID-19 (a few samples of this study predate the infection). Cell type and time point are not known.

The chain employs TRBV20-1 and TRBJ1-2; 7 bases agree with TRBD1. V lost 0 bases, J lost 3 bases, and 7 bases stayed unmatched. Germline CDR1 and CDR2: DFQATT and SNEGSKA (reference sequence). This CDR3 comprises 15 residues. The CDR3 region is CSARDGNRGDYGYTF. Written as DNA, the CDR3 is TGCAGTGCTAGAGATGGGAACAGGGGTGACTATGGCTACACCTTC.

Many counts were recorded for this clonotype. This chain joins TRBV19 and TRBJ2-7; TRBD1 aligns across 7 bases. Trimming at V came to 7 bases and at J to 2 bases, leaving 8 bases not matched to a gene. The V gene's germline CDR1 is LNHDA and CDR2 SQIVND (reference sequence). CDR3 length: 14 amino acids. DNA of the CDR3: TGTGCCAGTATCCCGGACAGGTTCCCCTACGAGCAGTACTTC. Translating it yields CASIPDRFPYEQYF.

The CDR3 DNA follows: TGCAGTGCTAGATTCAGAGTACTGTATGGCTACACCTTC. The encoded protein is CSARFRVLYGYTF. This chain joins TRBV20-1 and TRBJ1-2; D not resolved. Germline CDR1 and CDR2: DFQATT and SNEGSKA (reference sequence). V shed 2 bases and J shed 5 bases, with 12 bases lying between them. The CDR3 runs 13 residues.

V gene TRBV18 combines with J gene TRBJ2-7; TRBD1 aligns across 8 bases. From germline, CDR1 is KGHSH and CDR2 LQKENI. This CDR3 has 12 residues. CDR3 coding DNA: TGTGCCAGCTCCCCACAGGGGGGCGAGCAGTACGTC. Its translation: CASSPQGGEQYV.

In its sample, this clonotype was seen a few times. CDR3 bases: TGTGCCACCAGCAGAGGAGGCAGGGGGCGACAAGAGACCCAGTACTTC. Translated: CATSRGGRGRQETQYF. The rearrangement joins TRBV15 to TRBJ2-5; 8 bases line up with TRBD1. The CDR3 sequence is 16 residues long. Germline trimming cut 1 base from V and 2 bases from J; bases unmatched to any gene: 6. The germline CDR1 and CDR2 sequences are LNHNV and YYDKDF (reference sequence).

This clonotype was seen a handful of times. The chain combines TRBV6-5 with TRBJ1-1; D not certain. The V gene's germline CDR1 is MNHEY and CDR2 SVGAGI. Trimming stripped 1 base from V and 4 bases from J, with 16 bases between. This CDR3 region has 16 residues. The DNA for the CDR3 is TGTGCCAGCAGTTACTGGTCCCGGTTCTCGGGCACTGAAGCTTTCTTT. This sequence encodes CASSYWSRFSGTEAFF.

J is TRBJ1-4 and V is TRBV7-9; tentative D call: TRBD1 (5 bases). This CDR3 spans 14 amino acids. V was shortened by 1 base and J by 8 bases, with 11 bases between the two germline ends. Germline V gene sequence: CDR1 SEHNR, CDR2 FQNEAQ (reference sequence). CDR3 DNA sequence: TGTGCCAGCAGCTTAGTTGGGGCCGGGGAAAAACTGTTTTTT. It is translated as CASSLVGAGEKLFF.

This sequence joins TRBV6-5 and TRBJ2-3, with D uncertain. This CDR3 has 15 residues. The V and J ends lost 5 bases and 4 bases respectively, with 16 bases between them. The germline V gene encodes CDR1 MNHEY and CDR2 SVGAGI. The CDR3 sequence is CASSPWTAVADTQYF. The CDR3 DNA reads as TGTGCCAGCAGTCCATGGACCGCAGTAGCAGATACGCAGTATTTT.

The V gene is TRBV7-9, the J gene TRBJ1-2; possibly TRBD1 for D (5 bases). V was trimmed by 0 bases and J by 3 bases, leaving 8 bases between them. CDR3 size: 14 residues. Germline lookup yields CDR1 SEHNR and CDR2 FQNEAQ (reference sequence). The CDR3 here is CASSLAPQDYGYTF. The CDR3, as DNA: TGTGCCAGCAGCTTAGCACCACAGGACTATGGCTACACCTTC.

This clonotype has only a few counts. The gene calls are TRBV27 and TRBJ2-3; D not certain. Germline-derived CDR1 and CDR2 are MNHEY and SMNVEV (reference sequence). This CDR3 spans 13 amino acids. V gave up 2 bases and J gave up 6 bases, with 9 bases separating them. In nucleotides, the CDR3 is TGTGCCAGCAGTTTACCCGCGGCGGATACGCAGTATTTT. Translating gives CASSLPAADTQYF.

A few counts support this clonotype. This sequence joins TRBV5-1 and TRBJ2-5; D is perhaps TRBD2 (5 bases). The CDR3 is made up of 14 amino acids. V shed 4 bases and J shed 5 bases, with 15 bases lying between them. CDR1 SGHRS and CDR2 YFSETQ come from the germline V gene. The CDR3 reads CASSPSPLAETQYF. The CDR3 DNA follows: TGCGCCAGCAGCCCTTCGCCCTTAGCGGAGACCCAGTACTTC.

V usage is TRBV4-2 and J usage is TRBJ2-1; D possibly matches TRBD1 or TRBD2 (6 bases each). The germline V and J ends were trimmed by 8 bases and 5 bases, with 16 bases remaining between them. Germline V CDR1 and CDR2: LGHNA, YNFKEQ. There are 14 residues in the CDR3. The CDR3 coding sequence is TGTGCCAGCGGCCCCGGGGGCCGGCACAATGAGCAGTTCTTC. It is translated as CASGPGGRHNEQFF.

The gene calls are TRBV20-1 and TRBJ2-5; D is uncertain. CDR3 size: 14 residues. The germline V gene encodes CDR1 DFQATT and CDR2 SNEGSKA (reference sequence). The germline V and J ends were trimmed by 6 bases and 0 bases, with 14 bases remaining between them. This CDR3 reads CSALILRYQETQYF. CDR3 DNA: TGCAGTGCCCTTATCCTGAGATACCAAGAGACCCAGTACTTC.

This clonotype was seen a handful of times. The V gene is TRBV7-9, the J gene TRBJ2-7; 7 bases map to TRBD1. The CDR3 sequence is 13 residues long. The trim removed 3 bases at V and 3 bases at J, leaving 2 bases unmatched. The V gene's germline CDR1 is SEHNR and CDR2 FQNEAQ (reference sequence). CDR3 DNA: TGTGCCAGCAGCTTTTGGGACAGCTACGAGCAGTACTTC. It translates to CASSFWDSYEQYF.

This clonotype was seen only a few times. This chain connects TRBV5-1 to TRBJ2-5; the D gene is possibly TRBD2 (5 bases). There are 14 residues in the CDR3. The germline V gene has CDR1 SGHRS and CDR2 YFSETQ. The ends were cut back, 3 bases at V and 4 bases at J, with 13 bases in the middle. CDR3 sequence: CASSSRGLLETQYF. CDR3 bases: TGCGCCAGCAGCTCTAGAGGGTTATTAGAGACCCAGTACTTC.

CDR3 residues: CASSGGDSYNEQFF. CDR3 coding DNA: TGCGCAAGTAGCGGGGGGGATTCTTACAATGAGCAGTTCTTC. This chain joins TRBV4-1 and TRBJ2-1; 11 bases align to TRBD2. The germline gives CDR1 MGHRA, CDR2 YSYEKL. The CDR3 has 14 amino acids.

This clonotype has at least ten counts. The V call is TRBV7-9, the J call TRBJ2-3, with a possible D match to TRBD2 (6 bases). The CDR3 has 15 residues. Germline CDR1 SEHNR, CDR2 FQNEAQ (reference sequence). V was pared by 8 bases and J by 2 bases, with 17 bases between. The CDR3 bases are TGTGCCAGCCTCAACCGGGACTTCATCACAGATACGCAGTATTTT. This encodes CASLNRDFITDTQYF. Using reference TRBV7-9 and TRBJ2-3 for the parts outside the CDR3, the full variable domain is DTGVSQNPRHKITKRGQNVTFRCDPISEHNRLYWYRQTLGQGPEFLTYFQNEAQLEKSRLLSDRFSAERPKGSFSTLEIQRTEQGDSAMYLCASLNRDFITDTQYFGPGTRLTVL.

This clonotype was detected a few times. The chain uses TRBV9 and TRBJ1-2, with D perhaps TRBD1 (5 bases). V lost 0 bases and J 3 bases, leaving 15 bases between the germline ends. This CDR3 has 16 amino acids. Per germline, CDR1 SGDLS and CDR2 YYNGEE. For the CDR3, the DNA is TGTGCCAGCAGCGTAGATCCAGGGAAAGATGACTATGGCTACACCTTC. Translation: CASSVDPGKDDYGYTF. Full variable domain (outside the CDR3, taken from reference TRBV9 and TRBJ1-2): DSGVTQTPKHLITATGQRVTLRCSPRSGDLSVYWYQQSLDQGLQFLIQYYNGEERAKGNILERFSAQQFPDLHSELNLSSLELGDSALYFCASSVDPGKDDYGYTFGSGTRLTVV.

This clonotype has just a few counts. The chain has TRBV3-1 and TRBJ2-6; no clear D gene. The CDR3 loop spans 15 amino acids. The germline CDR1 and CDR2 sequences are LGHDT and YNNKEL (reference sequence). V gave up 4 bases and J gave up 1 base, with 8 bases separating them. The chain's CDR3 is CASSLTRSGANVLTF. The DNA of the CDR3 is TGTGCCAGCAGCCTGACGCGTTCTGGGGCCAACGTCCTGACTTTC.

The genes are TRBV4-3 and TRBJ1-6; a possible D gene is TRBD1 (5 bases). CDR1 is LGHNA, CDR2 YSLEER, per germline. V dropped 0 bases and J dropped 7 bases, with 10 bases sitting between them. The length of the CDR3 is 15 residues. The chain's CDR3 is CASSQDQGRNSPLHF. In DNA, the CDR3 is TGCGCCAGCAGCCAAGACCAGGGAAGGAATTCACCCCTCCACTTT.

In its sample, this clonotype ranks as medium-sized. J is TRBJ1-2 and V is TRBV29-1; D not resolved. The CDR3 loop spans 12 amino acids. V was clipped by 3 bases and J by 7 bases, with 12 bases between them. Germline-derived CDR1 and CDR2 are SQVTM and ANQGSEA. The CDR3 sequence is CSVDDGMGGYTF. The CDR3 DNA follows: TGCAGCGTTGACGACGGAATGGGTGGCTACACCTTC.

There are many counts of this clonotype. V is TRBV4-1 and J is TRBJ1-1; 7 bases fit TRBD1. The CDR3 totals 12 residues. Germline-derived CDR1 and CDR2 are MGHRA and YSYEKL. V lost 4 bases to trimming and J lost 6 bases; unmatched junction nucleotides: 2. The CDR3 DNA sequence: TGCGCCAGCAGCCGGGACAGTGCTGAAGCTTTCTTT. Its protein product is CASSRDSAEAFF.

Many counts were recorded for this clonotype. The gene calls are TRBV7-2 and TRBJ2-1; the D gene is possibly TRBD1 (7 bases). Between the trimmed V and J ends, which lost 4 bases and 9 bases, there was a span of 19 bases. CDR3 size: 15 residues. Looked up from germline, CDR1 is SGHTA and CDR2 is FQGNSA. The CDR3 region is CASSSAGQTTSEQFF. CDR3 in DNA: TGTGCCAGCAGCTCCGCGGGACAGACTACAAGTGAGCAGTTCTTC.

This clonotype was picked up a small number of times. V and J are TRBV20-1 and TRBJ1-2; D might be TRBD1 (5 bases). Germline V gene lookup returns CDR1 DFQATT and CDR2 SNEGSKA (reference sequence). CDR3 size: 15 residues. Trimming took 1 base from V and 4 from J, leaving 16 bases between them. CDR3 DNA: TGCAGTGCTAGAGGTCGGCGGGGGGGTGCCTATGGCTACACCTTC. Amino acid sequence: CSARGRRGGAYGYTF.

This clonotype was seen a few times. V is TRBV15 and J is TRBJ1-5, with D hard to call. The CDR3 spans 15 residues. V lost 0 bases and J 11 bases, leaving 17 bases between the germline ends. CDR1 is LNHNV, CDR2 YYDKDF, per germline (reference sequence). Here the CDR3 reads CATSRDSGLSSAQHF. The DNA for the CDR3 is TGTGCCACCAGCAGAGATTCCGGGCTTTCGTCAGCCCAGCATTTT.

In this sample, this clonotype turned up a few times. This rearrangement joins TRBV4-3 to TRBJ2-3; D remains ambiguous. This CDR3 spans 15 amino acids. Trimming took off 0 bases at V and 6 bases at J, with 13 bases between the two ends. Per germline, CDR1 LGHNA and CDR2 YSLEER. This CDR3 reads CASSQDRRARDTQYF. CDR3 in DNA: TGCGCCAGCAGCCAAGATCGGCGAGCGAGGGATACGCAGTATTTT.